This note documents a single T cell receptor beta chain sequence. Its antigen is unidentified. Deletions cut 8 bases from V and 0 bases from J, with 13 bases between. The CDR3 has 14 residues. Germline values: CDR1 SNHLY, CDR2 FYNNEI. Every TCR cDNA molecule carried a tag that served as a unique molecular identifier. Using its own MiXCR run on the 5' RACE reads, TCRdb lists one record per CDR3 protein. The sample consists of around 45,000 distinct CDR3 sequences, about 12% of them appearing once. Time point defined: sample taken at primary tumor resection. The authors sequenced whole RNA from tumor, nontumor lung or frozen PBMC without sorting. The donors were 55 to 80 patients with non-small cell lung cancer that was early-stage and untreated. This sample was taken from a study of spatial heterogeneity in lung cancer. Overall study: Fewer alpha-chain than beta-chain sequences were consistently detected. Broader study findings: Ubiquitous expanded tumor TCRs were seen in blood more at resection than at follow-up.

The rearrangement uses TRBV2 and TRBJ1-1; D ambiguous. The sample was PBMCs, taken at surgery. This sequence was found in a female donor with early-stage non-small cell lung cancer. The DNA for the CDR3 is TGTGCCAGCGTGGACTACGGGGTGAACACTGAAGCTTTCTTT. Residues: CASVDYGVNTEAFF.